This is a list of T cell receptor beta chains from one sample in a study of blood T cell repertoires in COVID-19. Produced via immunoSEQ multiplex PCR; TCRdb's table is partial and in-frame only. Of about 180,000 clones in the sample, 85% were seen once. The specimen sequenced was PBMCs or T cells enriched from blood (not recorded which). Every receptor here comes from a man aged 40-49 years who had recovered from COVID-19. The CDR3 runs from the conserved cysteine through the conserved F or W. The order of the fields is D gene, CDR3 length, V gene, clone size, J gene, CDR3 DNA, CDR3 protein. A D gene is named only where the DNA matches it firmly. Clone size, where shown, is once, few, many, or a class for clones that have expanded.

.	13	TRBV5-8	.	TRBJ2-1	TGTGCCAGCAACGACGAGGTAGTCAATGAGCAGTTCTTC	CASNDEVVNEQFF
TRBD1	15	TRBV7-9	few	TRBJ1-1	TGTGCCAGCAGCGATCCGGGACAGGGGAGAAATGAAGCTTTCTTT	CASSDPGQGRNEAFF
.	12	TRBV19	few	TRBJ1-5	TGTGCCAGCCGGACAGTCAATCAGCCCCAGCATTTT	CASRTVNQPQHF
.	15	TRBV2	.	TRBJ1-5	TGTGCCAGCAGTGAAGCCGGGCCTAGGACTCGCCCCCAGCATTTT	CASSEAGPRTRPQHF
TRBD1	14	TRBV13	few	TRBJ1-3	TGTGCCAGCAGGGACAGGGGGCCTGGAAACACCATATATTTT	CASRDRGPGNTIYF
TRBD2	17	TRBV24-1	few	TRBJ2-5	TGTGCCACCAGTCCCGGGACTAGCGGGGGGGCTGGAGAGACCCAGTACTTC	CATSPGTSGGAGETQYF
.	12	TRBV9	.	TRBJ2-3	TGTGCCAGCAGCGTAATCTCGGGTACGCAGTATTTT	CASSVISGTQYF
.	12	TRBV13	.	TRBJ1-1	TGTGCCAGCAGCGCCGGGGGCACTGAAGCTTTCTTT	CASSAGGTEAFF
TRBD1	16	TRBV19	medium-sized	TRBJ1-5	TGTGCCAGTAGTATAGAAGGTGGGACAGGGGGTCAGCCCCAGCATTTT	CASSIEGGTGGQPQHF
TRBD1	15	TRBV7-9	once	TRBJ1-2	TGTGCCAGCAGCTTAGAAGTGGACAGGGCCCATGGCTACACCTTC	CASSLEVDRAHGYTF
TRBD1	16	TRBV2	.	TRBJ2-4	TGTGCCAGCAGTGATAGACAGGGTGAATTTCAAAACATTCAGTACTTC	CASSDRQGEFQNIQYF
TRBD1	14	TRBV7-9	few	TRBJ1-5	TGTGCCAGCAGCCTCGACAGGGGCGGGATTCCCCAGCATTTT	CASSLDRGGIPQHF
.	16	TRBV30	.	TRBJ1-5	TGTGCCTGGAGTGTACGTGGTGGGGCGATCAATCAGCCCCAGCATTTT	CAWSVRGGAINQPQHF
TRBD1	16	TRBV19	.	TRBJ1-1	TGTGCCAGTAGTCCAGGACAGGCCCCCTTGAACACTGAAGCTTTCTTT	CASSPGQAPLNTEAFF
TRBD1	15	TRBV7-2	.	TRBJ1-2	TGTGCCAGCAGCTTATGGGACAGCAACACCCGAGAATCCACCTTC	CASSLWDSNTRESTF
TRBD2	14	TRBV3-1/TRBV3-2	.	TRBJ2-1	TGTGCCAGCAGTAGCGGGGGAGCCTACAATGAGCAGTTCTTC	CASSSGGAYNEQFF
TRBD2	16	TRBV9	.	TRBJ2-3	TGTGCCAGCAGCTTCTCAGCGGGGGTCAACACAGATACGCAGTATTTT	CASSFSAGVNTDTQYF
TRBD2	16	TRBV25-1	.	TRBJ2-1	TGTGCCAGCAGTGAATTGACTAGCTCCCCCTACAATGAGCAGTTCTTC	CASSELTSSPYNEQFF
.	14	TRBV20-1	.	TRBJ2-7	TGCAGTGCTAGTGCGGCCGCGAGAGGCTACGAGCAGTACTTC	CSASAAARGYEQYF
TRBD1	15	TRBV7-3	.	TRBJ2-2	TGTGCCAGCAGCTTACAGACAGGGGGCATGGGGGAGCTGTTTTTT	CASSLQTGGMGELFF
.	13	TRBV29-1	.	TRBJ2-2	TGCAGCGTGACCGGGACTCAAACCGGGGAGCTGTTTTTT	CSVTGTQTGELFF
.	15	TRBV6-1	.	TRBJ2-7	TGTGCCAGCAGTGAAGGGGACTGGAGCTCCTACGAGCAGTACTTC	CASSEGDWSSYEQYF
TRBD2	15	TRBV7-2	.	TRBJ2-1	TGTGCCAGCAGCACCCCTAGCGGGGGTTACAATGAGCAGTTCTTC	CASSTPSGGYNEQFF
TRBD1	14	TRBV10-3	few	TRBJ1-4	TGTGCCATCAGCGGGGACAGAAATAATGAAAAACTGTTTTTT	CAISGDRNNEKLFF
TRBD1	14	TRBV27	.	TRBJ2-7	TGTGCCAGCAGTTGGGGACAGGGGGGCTACGAGCAGTACTTC	CASSWGQGGYEQYF
TRBD1	16	TRBV13	.	TRBJ1-1	TGTGCCAGCAGCTCAGGGACAGGCCATGCGTTCACTGAAGCTTTCTTT	CASSSGTGHAFTEAFF
.	14	TRBV30	.	TRBJ1-4	TGTGCCTGGAGTCGTCCCCCGTTGGGCGAAAAACTGTTTTTT	CAWSRPPLGEKLFF
.	11	TRBV6-5	.	TRBJ1-1	TGTGCCTCTGGAGGGTGGACTGAAGCTTTCTTT	CASGGWTEAFF
.	13	TRBV5-6	.	TRBJ1-2	TGTGCCAGCAGCTGGTCACCCGCCAGTGGCTACACCTTC	CASSWSPASGYTF
TRBD1	14	TRBV5-8	.	TRBJ1-5	TGTGCCAGCAGCTCCGAGGGGGCCGCTCAGCCCCAGCATTTT	CASSSEGAAQPQHF
.	14	TRBV5-1	.	TRBJ1-4	TGCGCCAGCAGCCCAGGGAGGGGTAATGAAAAACTGTTTTTT	CASSPGRGNEKLFF
TRBD1	18	TRBV3-1/TRBV3-2	.	TRBJ1-2	TGTGCCAGCAGCCAAGATCTCGGGACAGCGAGTCTACTTTCTGGCTACACCTTC	CASSQDLGTASLLSGYTF
TRBD1	14	TRBV28	.	TRBJ2-7	TGTGCCAGCACCGAGGGGACAGGGAGAGACGAGCAGTACTTC	CASTEGTGRDEQYF
.	14	TRBV6-5	.	TRBJ1-1	TGTGCCAGCAGTAAATCCCGGGTGAACACTGAAGCTTTCTTT	CASSKSRVNTEAFF
TRBD1	15	TRBV5-1	.	TRBJ1-4	TGCGCCAGCAAGGTTAAGCCAGGGGGCGGTGAAAAACTGTTTTTT	CASKVKPGGGEKLFF
.	13	TRBV3-1/TRBV3-2	.	TRBJ2-7	TGTGCCAGCAGCCGGGGCGTGGGGTTCGGGCAGTACTTC	CASSRGVGFGQYF
.	14	TRBV19	.	TRBJ1-5	TGTGCCAGTAAGGAGCCGATTAGCAATCAGCCCCAGCATTTT	CASKEPISNQPQHF
TRBD2	15	TRBV27	.	TRBJ2-5	TGTGCCAGCAGCACTAGCGGGAACGGGCGGGAGACCCAGTACTTC	CASSTSGNGRETQYF
TRBD1	12	TRBV4-1	.	TRBJ1-1	TGCGCCAGCGGACGGGGCGGACAGGAGGCTTTCTTT	CASGRGGQEAFF
TRBD2	17	TRBV5-1	.	TRBJ2-3	TGCGCCAGCAGCTCCCAGCCTAGCGGGGGGGGTGCAGATACGCAGTATTTT	CASSSQPSGGGADTQYF
.	16	TRBV24-1	.	TRBJ2-7	TGTGCCACCAGTGATCGTCTGAGCTCAGGGATCGACGAGCAGTACTTC	CATSDRLSSGIDEQYF
.	13	TRBV18	.	TRBJ1-1	TGTGCCAGCTCCGTCACTGAGAACACTGAAGCTTTCTTT	CASSVTENTEAFF
TRBD1	15	TRBV2	.	TRBJ1-3	TGTGCCAGCAGTGAAGGACAGGGAGGTGGAAACACCATATATTTT	CASSEGQGGGNTIYF
.	15	TRBV6-1	.	TRBJ2-1	TGTGCCAGCAGTGACGAACTTTCAGGGAACAATGAGCAGTTCTTC	CASSDELSGNNEQFF
TRBD2	17	TRBV4-2	once	TRBJ2-5	TGTGCCAGCAGCCCAGCTAGCGGGAGAGAGTTTGGAGAGACCCAGTACTTC	CASSPASGREFGETQYF
.	13	TRBV15	once	TRBJ1-1	TGTGCCACCAGCAGAGAAGGGAGGGCGGAAGCTTTCTTT	CATSREGRAEAFF
TRBD2	16	TRBV9	.	TRBJ2-4	TGTGCCAGCAGCGTAGGGACGGGGGGAGCCAAAAACATTCAGTACTTC	CASSVGTGGAKNIQYF
.	13	TRBV5-1	.	TRBJ1-1	TGCGCCAGCAGCTTGGGCCAGGGGTCTGAAGCTTTCTTT	CASSLGQGSEAFF
.	13	TRBV28	.	TRBJ1-2	TGTGCCAGCAGTTTACTACCGCGGGCTGGCTACACCTTC	CASSLLPRAGYTF
TRBD2	16	TRBV9	.	TRBJ2-3	TGTGCCAGCAGCGTATACGCGGGGGGAAACACAGATACGCAGTATTTT	CASSVYAGGNTDTQYF
.	14	TRBV5-1	.	TRBJ2-7	TGCGCCAGCAGCTTGGTACAGGGACCTTACGAGCAGTACTTC	CASSLVQGPYEQYF
TRBD1	16	TRBV24-1	.	TRBJ2-2	TGTGCCACCAGTGATACCGGGACAGGGAACACCGGGGAGCTGTTTTTT	CATSDTGTGNTGELFF
.	15	TRBV21-1	.	TRBJ1-5	TGTGCCAGCAGCAGGGACACGGATGGGGGTCAGCCCCAGCATTTT	CASSRDTDGGQPQHF
.	12	TRBV15	.	TRBJ1-4	TGTGCCACCAGCAGGGAGGTCGGTAATCTGTTTTTT	CATSREVGNLFF
.	14	TRBV15	.	TRBJ2-2	TGTGCCACCAGCGTAGCTTTGGGCACCGGGGAGCTGTTTTTT	CATSVALGTGELFF
TRBD1	14	TRBV7-9	few	TRBJ1-6	TGTGCCAGCAGCTTAGCCACAGGGGTGTCACCCCTCCACTTT	CASSLATGVSPLHF
TRBD1	17	TRBV5-6	.	TRBJ2-3	TGTGCCAGCAGCCCCCTGGGTGAAGGGGGCAGGGCAGATACGCAGTATTTT	CASSPLGEGGRADTQYF